This TCR beta chain was identified during a study of blood T cell repertoires in COVID-19. Turning to the study itself: COVID-19 samples from acute and convalescent phases originated in the United States, Italy and Spain.

This CDR3 is built from 14 residues. Germline V gives CDR1 LNHDA, CDR2 SQIVND (reference sequence). V lost 7 bases and J lost 8, with 17 bases in between. Generated by immunoSEQ multiplex PCR, the TCRdb table keeps only in-frame clones and is missing some. Among around 220,000 clones listed, around 89% were seen once. A COVID-19 case had been met by exposed participants during the 2 weeks before study entry. The receptor's source is a man aged 30-40 years who had been exposed to COVID-19. Material for sequencing was PBMCs or T cells enriched from blood (not recorded which). The chain combines TRBV19 with TRBJ1-4; possibly TRBD1 for D (6 bases). The CDR3 coding sequence is TGTGCCAGTACCCTAACAGGGAAGGGAGAAAAACTGTTTTTT. It is translated as CASTLTGKGEKLFF.